The clone carrying this T cell receptor (beta chain) was observed a few times. What it binds is not known. This CDR3 has 16 residues. After removal of 6 bases from V and 4 bases from J, the junction contained 12 bases not matched to a gene. The germline gives CDR1 LNHDA, CDR2 SQIVND (reference sequence). Patients with autoimmune history or systemic immunosuppression were excluded. The entry originates in a study of OX40 agonist ivuxolimab in advanced cancers. Study context: Those enrolled were 80% to 85% male, with a mean age of about 66 years and ages from roughly 23 to 80. Under the entry rules, prior anti-PD-1, anti-PD-L1 or anti-CTLA-4 therapy was allowed, and roughly 39% had some. General study findings and limits: Doses of 0.1 to 3.0 mg/kg were accompanied by clonal expansion of CD4+ and CD8+ blood T cells by week 6.

Here immunoSEQ multiplex PCR was the method, and the copy in TCRdb shows in-frame clones only, minus some. The data hold about 52,000 clones, with roughly nine tenths observed a single time. This TCR derives from an adult with an advanced solid tumor such as melanoma, head and neck, liver or kidney cancer. The J gene is TRBJ2-7, the V gene TRBV19, with TRBD1 identical over 10 bases. Sequences were derived from CD4+ or CD8+ T cells sorted from blood, sampled in a trial of the OX40 agonist ivuxolimab. The CDR3: CASRRGAGTGAYEQYF. CDR3 nucleotide sequence: TGTGCCAGTAGGAGGGGGGCCGGGACAGGGGCGTACGAGCAGTACTTC.